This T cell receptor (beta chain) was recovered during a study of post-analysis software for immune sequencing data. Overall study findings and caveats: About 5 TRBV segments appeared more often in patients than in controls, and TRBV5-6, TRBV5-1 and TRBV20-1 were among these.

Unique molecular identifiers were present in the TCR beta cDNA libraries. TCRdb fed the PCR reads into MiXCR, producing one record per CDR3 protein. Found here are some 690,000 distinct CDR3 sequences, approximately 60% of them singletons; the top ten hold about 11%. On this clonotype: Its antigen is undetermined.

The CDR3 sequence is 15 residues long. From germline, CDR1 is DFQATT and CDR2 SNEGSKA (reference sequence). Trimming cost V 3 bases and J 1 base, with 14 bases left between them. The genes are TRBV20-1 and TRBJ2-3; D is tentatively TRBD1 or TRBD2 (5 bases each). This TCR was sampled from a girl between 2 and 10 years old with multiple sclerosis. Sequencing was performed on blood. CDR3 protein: CSASREGLGTDTQYF. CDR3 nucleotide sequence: TGCAGTGCTAGCCGAGAGGGGCTTGGCACAGATACGCAGTATTTT.